These T cell receptor beta chains were read from a single sample in a study of cytomegalovirus exposure and HLA in healthy donors. Data came from immunoSEQ multiplex PCR; TCRdb stores just in-frame clones and leaves some out. The sample contains over 120,000 clones, roughly 82% of which appear only once. Sequencing input: PBMCs. The receptors were sampled from a man younger than 45 in good health and CMV-seronegative. CDR3s include the opening cysteine and the closing phenylalanine or tryptophan. D genes are given only for firm matches. Size values are once, few and many counts, or a class for expanded clones, and some rows have none.

>TRBJ2-3|-|TRBV4-1|TRBD1
CASSRSIRQGADTQYF
TGCGCCAGCAGCCGATCCATCCGACAGGGGGCAGATACGCAGTATTTT
>TRBJ2-1|-|TRBV5-1|-
CASSLAGGAYNEQFF
TGCGCCAGCAGCTTGGCCGGGGGTGCCTACAATGAGCAGTTCTTC
>TRBJ1-3|-|TRBV30|-
CAWKSMGNTIYF
TGTGCCTGGAAATCCATGGGAAACACCATATATTTT
>TRBJ2-4|few|TRBV30|-
CAWSAARDIQYF
TGTGCCTGGAGTGCTGCCCGGGACATTCAGTACTTC
>TRBJ2-1|-|TRBV13|-
CASSLAGSGPYNEQFF
TGTGCCAGCAGCCTCGCCGGGAGCGGCCCCTACAATGAGCAGTTCTTC
>TRBJ1-4|-|TRBV7-9|-
CASSPSRATNEKLFF
TGTGCCAGCAGCCCATCCAGGGCAACTAATGAAAAACTGTTTTTT
>TRBJ2-2|-|TRBV5-1|TRBD1
CASSWDSISGELFF
TGCGCCAGCAGCTGGGACAGCATCTCCGGGGAGCTGTTTTTT
>TRBJ2-1|-|TRBV28|-
CASTGVAFNQGYNEQFF
TGTGCCAGCACCGGGGTGGCCTTCAACCAGGGGTACAATGAGCAGTTCTTC
>TRBJ2-4|-|TRBV4-1|TRBD1
CASSQDIGQGGIQYF
TGCGCCAGCAGCCAAGATATCGGACAGGGTGGCATTCAGTACTTC
>TRBJ2-3|-|TRBV6-4|TRBD2
CASSDRRETDTQYF
TGTGCCAGCAGTGATCGGCGGGAGACAGATACGCAGTATTTT
>TRBJ2-7|-|TRBV5-6|TRBD1
CASSRGTGIYEQYF
TGTGCCAGCAGTCGTGGGACAGGGATCTACGAGCAGTACTTC
>TRBJ1-2|-|TRBV6-1|-
CASSEVGRGYTF
TGTGCCAGCAGTGAAGTTGGGAGAGGCTACACCTTC
>TRBJ2-2|-|TRBV19|TRBD2
CASSKKAGVDTGELFF
TGTGCCAGCTCAAAGAAAGCGGGAGTGGACACCGGGGAGCTGTTTTTT
>TRBJ2-7|-|TRBV7-9|-
CATQLGGSYEQYF
TGTGCCACCCAGCTTGGGGGGTCCTACGAGCAGTACTTC
>TRBJ2-1|-|TRBV29-1|-
CSVELNFLRCSFYSYNEQFF
TGCAGCGTTGAATTAAATTTCCTACGGTGTTCCTTCTACTCCTACAATGAGCAGTTCTTC